This TCR beta chain was captured in a study of shared clonotypes between healthy human individuals. Study details: A couple of women and a few men aged 18 to 49 made up the donors. Every donor yielded three CD4 naive, three CD4 memory, two CD8 naive and one CD8 memory plate. Study-level findings and limits: Generally, estimated richness proved larger in naive subsets than it did in memory subsets.

This table comes from immunoSEQ multiplex PCR, and its TCRdb copy is limited to in-frame clones, with some not included. The sample includes about 2 million clones, about 94% of them seen just once. Comment on this clone: The antigen remains unidentified.

Naivety among CD8 cells was defined by CD45RO negativity and positive CCR7 selection, thereby excluding terminally differentiated effector memory CD45RA+ cells. The length of the CDR3 is 16 residues. V shed 3 bases and J shed 0 bases, with 15 bases lying between them. Germline V gene data show CDR1 as MNHEY and CDR2 as SMNVEV (reference sequence). The clonotype comes from a man between 18 and 29 years old in good health. Sample: naive CD8+ T cells sorted from blood. The gene calls are TRBV27 and TRBJ2-7; D is possibly TRBD1 (6 bases). This CDR3 is CASSFSAGQSSYEQYF. The CDR3 DNA sequence: TGTGCCAGCAGTTTTTCCGCTGGACAGAGCTCCTACGAGCAGTACTTC.